In its sample, the clone carrying this T cell receptor beta chain was seen many times. Its specificity is unknown. The germline V and J ends were trimmed by 3 bases and 0 bases, with 11 bases remaining between them. Germline CDR1 and CDR2: SEHNR and FQNEAQ (reference sequence). The CDR3 has 16 residues. TCRdb processed the reads anew with MiXCR; each CDR3 protein has one entry. The sample gives 200,000 to 300,000 distinct CDR3 sequences, roughly an eighth of which show up once; 8.8% is in the top ten. This entry comes from a study of T cell repertoires in cytomegalovirus infection. General observations from the study: Clonotypes of TCR beta that were HLA-C-restricted and CMV-specific dominated the ex vivo response. Summed public TCR beta family frequency identified CMV carriers bearing the relevant HLA.

The source of this sequence is a human donor in good health (CMV status not recorded). Some clones in this sample may be carry-over from other donors' samples. This chain links TRBV7-9 with TRBJ2-2, with D possibly matching TRBD2 (5 bases). The source material was PBMCs. The CDR3 loop reads CASSFEGSANTGELFF. DNA for the CDR3: TGTGCCAGCAGCTTTGAGGGCTCCGCGAACACCGGGGAGCTGTTTTTT.